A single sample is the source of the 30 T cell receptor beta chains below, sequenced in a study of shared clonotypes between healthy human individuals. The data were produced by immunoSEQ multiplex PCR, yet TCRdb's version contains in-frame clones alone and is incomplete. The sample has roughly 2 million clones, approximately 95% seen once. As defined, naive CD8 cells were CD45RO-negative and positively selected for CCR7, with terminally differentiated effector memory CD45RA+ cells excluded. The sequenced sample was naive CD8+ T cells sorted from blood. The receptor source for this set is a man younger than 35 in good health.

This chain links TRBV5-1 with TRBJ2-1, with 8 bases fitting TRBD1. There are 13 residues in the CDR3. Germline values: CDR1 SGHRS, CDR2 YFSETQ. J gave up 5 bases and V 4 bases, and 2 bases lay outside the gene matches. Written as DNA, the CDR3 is TGCGCCAGCAGCCGGACAGGGAACAATGAGCAGTTCTTC. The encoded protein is CASSRTGNNEQFF.

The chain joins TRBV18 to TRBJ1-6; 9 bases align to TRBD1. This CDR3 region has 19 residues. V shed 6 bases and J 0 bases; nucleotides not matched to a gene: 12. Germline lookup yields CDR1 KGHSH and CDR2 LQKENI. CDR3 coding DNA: TGTGCCAGCTCCCCGGAGGGACAGGGACTCAGCTCCTATAATTCACCCCTCCACTTT. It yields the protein CASSPEGQGLSSYNSPLHF.

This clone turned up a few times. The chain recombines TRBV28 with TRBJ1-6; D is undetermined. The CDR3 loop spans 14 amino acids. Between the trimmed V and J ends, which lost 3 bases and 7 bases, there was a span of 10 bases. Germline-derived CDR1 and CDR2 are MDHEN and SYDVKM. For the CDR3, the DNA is TGTGCCAGCAGTTTCGGGGTGAGCAATTCACCCCTCCACTTT. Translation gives CASSFGVSNSPLHF. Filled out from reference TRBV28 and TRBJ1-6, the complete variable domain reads DVKVTQSSRYLVKRTGEKVFLECVQDMDHENMFWYRQDPGLGLRLIYFSYDVKMKEKGDIPEGYSVSREKKERFSLILESASTNQTSMYLCASSFGVSNSPLHFGNGTRLTVT.

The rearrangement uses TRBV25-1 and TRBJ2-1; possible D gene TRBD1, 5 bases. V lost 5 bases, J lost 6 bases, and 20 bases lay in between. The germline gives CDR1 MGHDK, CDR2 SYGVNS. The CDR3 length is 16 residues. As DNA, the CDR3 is TGTGCCAGCAGTCCCACCCCCCTGACAGATTTCAATGAGCAGTTCTTC. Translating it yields CASSPTPLTDFNEQFF.

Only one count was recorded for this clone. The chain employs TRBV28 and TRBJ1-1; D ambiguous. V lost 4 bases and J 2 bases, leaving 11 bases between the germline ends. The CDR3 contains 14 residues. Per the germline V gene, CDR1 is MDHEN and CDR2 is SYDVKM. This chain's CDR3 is CASSSGRGNTEAFF. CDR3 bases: TGTGCCAGCAGTTCCGGGAGAGGAAACACTGAAGCTTTCTTT.

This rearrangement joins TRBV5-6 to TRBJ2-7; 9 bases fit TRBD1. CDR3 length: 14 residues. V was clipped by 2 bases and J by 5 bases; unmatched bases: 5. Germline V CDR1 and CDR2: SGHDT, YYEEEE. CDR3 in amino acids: CASSFPRTGDEQYF. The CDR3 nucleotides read TGTGCCAGCAGCTTCCCGCGGACAGGGGACGAGCAGTACTTC.

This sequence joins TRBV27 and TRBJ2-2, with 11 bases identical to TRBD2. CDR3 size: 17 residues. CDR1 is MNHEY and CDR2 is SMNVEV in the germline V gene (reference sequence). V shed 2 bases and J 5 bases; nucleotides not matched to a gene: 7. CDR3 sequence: CASSLVGTSGPTGELFF. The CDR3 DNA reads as TGTGCCAGCAGTTTAGTCGGGACTAGCGGACCTACCGGGGAGCTGTTTTTT.

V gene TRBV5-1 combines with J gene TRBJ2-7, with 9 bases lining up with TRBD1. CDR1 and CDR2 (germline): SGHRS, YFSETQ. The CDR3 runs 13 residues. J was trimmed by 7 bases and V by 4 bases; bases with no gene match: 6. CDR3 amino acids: CASSQGQGREQYF. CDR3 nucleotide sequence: TGCGCCAGCAGCCAAGGACAGGGGCGGGAGCAGTACTTC.

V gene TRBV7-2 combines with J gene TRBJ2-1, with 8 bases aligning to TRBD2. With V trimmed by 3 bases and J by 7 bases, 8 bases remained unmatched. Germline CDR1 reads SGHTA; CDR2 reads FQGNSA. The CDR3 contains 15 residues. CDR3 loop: CASSFRTSQRNEQFF. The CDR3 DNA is TGTGCCAGCAGCTTCAGGACTAGCCAAAGAAATGAGCAGTTCTTC.

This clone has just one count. The CDR3 reads CASSPRRDGGFYEQYF. The CDR3 DNA follows: TGTGCCAGCAGTCCCAGGCGTGACGGGGGGTTCTACGAGCAGTACTTC. The chain has TRBV28 and TRBJ2-7; 7 bases line up with TRBD2. In germline, CDR1 is MDHEN, CDR2 SYDVKM. The V and J ends lost 5 bases and 3 bases, in that order; junction bases with no gene match: 13. The CDR3 is made up of 16 amino acids.

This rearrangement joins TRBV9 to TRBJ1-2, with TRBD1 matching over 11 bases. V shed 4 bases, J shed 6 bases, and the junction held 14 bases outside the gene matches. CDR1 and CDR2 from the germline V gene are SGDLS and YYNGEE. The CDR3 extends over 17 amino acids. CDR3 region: CASSPSILRTGGHGYTF. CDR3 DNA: TGTGCCAGCAGCCCGTCGATTCTGAGGACAGGGGGCCATGGCTACACCTTC.

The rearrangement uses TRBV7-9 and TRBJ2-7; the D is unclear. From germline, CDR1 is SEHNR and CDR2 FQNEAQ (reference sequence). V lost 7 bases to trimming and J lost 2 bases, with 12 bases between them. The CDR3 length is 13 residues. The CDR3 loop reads CASNPGPAYEQYF. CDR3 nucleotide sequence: TGTGCCAGCAACCCCGGCCCGGCCTACGAGCAGTACTTC.

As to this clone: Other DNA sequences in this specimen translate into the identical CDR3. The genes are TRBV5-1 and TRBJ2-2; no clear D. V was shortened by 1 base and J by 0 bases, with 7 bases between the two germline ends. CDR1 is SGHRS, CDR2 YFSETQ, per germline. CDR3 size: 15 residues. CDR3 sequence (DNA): TGCGCCAGCAGCTTGTCGGCAGCGAACACCGGGGAGCTGTTTTTT. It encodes CASSLSAANTGELFF.

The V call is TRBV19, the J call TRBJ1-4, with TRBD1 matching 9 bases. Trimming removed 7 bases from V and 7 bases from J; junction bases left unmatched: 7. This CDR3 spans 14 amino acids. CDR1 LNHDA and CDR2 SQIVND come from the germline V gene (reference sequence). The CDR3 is CASNNRGLAEKLFF. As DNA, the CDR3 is TGTGCCAGTAACAACAGGGGGCTCGCTGAAAAACTGTTTTTT.

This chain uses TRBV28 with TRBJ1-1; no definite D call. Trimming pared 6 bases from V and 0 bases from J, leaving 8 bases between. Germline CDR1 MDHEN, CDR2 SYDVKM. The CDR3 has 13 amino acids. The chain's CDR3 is CASRGMMNTEAFF. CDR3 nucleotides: TGTGCCAGCAGGGGGATGATGAACACTGAAGCTTTCTTT.

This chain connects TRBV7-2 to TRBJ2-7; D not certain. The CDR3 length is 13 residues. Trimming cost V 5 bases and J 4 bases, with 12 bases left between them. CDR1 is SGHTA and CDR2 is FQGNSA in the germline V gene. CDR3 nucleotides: TGTGCCAGCAGCGCGACGTCTAGTTACGAGCAGTACTTC. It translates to CASSATSSYEQYF. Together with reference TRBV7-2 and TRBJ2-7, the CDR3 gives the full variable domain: GAGVSQSPSNKVTEKGKDVELRCDPISGHTALYWYRQSLGQGLEFLIYFQGNSAPDKSGLPSDRFSAERTGGSVSTLTIQRTQQEDSAVYLCASSATSSYEQYFGPGTRLTVT.

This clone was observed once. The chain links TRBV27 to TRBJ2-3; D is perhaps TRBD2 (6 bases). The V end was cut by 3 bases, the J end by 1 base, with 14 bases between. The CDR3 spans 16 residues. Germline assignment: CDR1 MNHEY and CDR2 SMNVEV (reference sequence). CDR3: CASSFLATRGTDTQYF. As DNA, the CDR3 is TGTGCCAGCAGTTTCCTAGCGACCCGAGGCACAGATACGCAGTATTTT.

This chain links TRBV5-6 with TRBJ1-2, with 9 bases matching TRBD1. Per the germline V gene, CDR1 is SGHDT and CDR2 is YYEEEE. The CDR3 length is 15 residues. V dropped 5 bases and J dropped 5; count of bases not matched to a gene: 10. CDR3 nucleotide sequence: TGTGCCAGCAGGCAGGGACAGGGCAGCGGGTATGGCTACACCTTC. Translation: CASRQGQGSGYGYTF.

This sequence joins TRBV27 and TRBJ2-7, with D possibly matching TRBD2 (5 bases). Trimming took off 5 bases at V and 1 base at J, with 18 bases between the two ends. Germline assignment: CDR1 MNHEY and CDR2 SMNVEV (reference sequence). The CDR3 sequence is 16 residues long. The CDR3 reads CASSIAAGTESYEQYF. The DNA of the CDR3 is TGTGCCAGCAGTATAGCCGCGGGCACTGAGTCCTACGAGCAGTACTTC.

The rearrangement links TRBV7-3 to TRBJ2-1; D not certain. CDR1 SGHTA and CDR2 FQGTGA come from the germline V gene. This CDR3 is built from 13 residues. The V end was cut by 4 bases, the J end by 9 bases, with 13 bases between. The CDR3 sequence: CASSSSLVGEQFF. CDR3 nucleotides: TGTGCCAGCAGCTCTTCTCTTGTGGGTGAGCAGTTCTTC. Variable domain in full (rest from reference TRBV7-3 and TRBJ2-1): GAGVSQTPSNKVTEKGKYVELRCDPISGHTALYWYRQSLGQGPEFLIYFQGTGAADDSGLPNDRFFAVRPEGSVSTLKIQRTERGDSAVYLCASSSSLVGEQFFGPGTRLTVL.

The CDR3 spells CASSELGLQGEQYF. The CDR3 nucleotides read TGTGCCAGCAGTGAATTAGGACTGCAGGGTGAGCAGTACTTC. The J gene is TRBJ2-7, the V gene TRBV25-1; D might be TRBD1 or TRBD2, each matching 5 bases. Germline V lookup: CDR1 MGHDK, CDR2 SYGVNS. There are 14 residues in the CDR3. V lost 1 base to trimming and J lost 7 bases, with 14 bases between them.

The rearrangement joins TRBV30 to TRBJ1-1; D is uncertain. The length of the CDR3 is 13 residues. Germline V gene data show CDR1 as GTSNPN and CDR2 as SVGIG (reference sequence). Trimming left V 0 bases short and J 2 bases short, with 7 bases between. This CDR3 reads CAWSVADNTEAFF. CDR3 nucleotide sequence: TGTGCCTGGAGTGTAGCAGATAACACTGAAGCTTTCTTT.

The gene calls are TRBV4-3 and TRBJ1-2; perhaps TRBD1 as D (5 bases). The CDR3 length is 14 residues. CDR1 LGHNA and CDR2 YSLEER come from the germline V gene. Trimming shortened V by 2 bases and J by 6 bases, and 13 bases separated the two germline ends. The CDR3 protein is CASSQRSGPDGYTF. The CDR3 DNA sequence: TGCGCCAGCAGCCAAAGGTCGGGGCCGGATGGCTACACCTTC.

The DNA for the CDR3 is TGTGCCAGCAGCGGGGACTACAATGAGCAGTTCTTC. This codes for CASSGDYNEQFF. The genes are TRBV5-6 and TRBJ2-1; D is unclear. Germline loops: CDR1 SGHDT, CDR2 YYEEEE. CDR3 length: 12 residues. Trimming took off 4 bases at V and 3 bases at J, with 5 bases between the two ends.

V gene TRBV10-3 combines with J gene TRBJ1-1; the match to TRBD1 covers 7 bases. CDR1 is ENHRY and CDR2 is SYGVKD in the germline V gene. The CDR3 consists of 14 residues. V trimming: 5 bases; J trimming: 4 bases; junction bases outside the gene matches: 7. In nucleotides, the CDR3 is TGTGCCATCAGTCGAACAGGGGACGCCACTGAAGCTTTCTTT. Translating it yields CAISRTGDATEAFF.

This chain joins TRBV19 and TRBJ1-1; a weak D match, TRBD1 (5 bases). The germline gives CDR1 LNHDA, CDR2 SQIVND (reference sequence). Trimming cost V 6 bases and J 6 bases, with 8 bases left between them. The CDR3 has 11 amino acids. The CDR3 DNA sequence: TGTGCCAGTAGGGGGGGGGCTGAAGCTTTCTTT. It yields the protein CASRGGAEAFF.

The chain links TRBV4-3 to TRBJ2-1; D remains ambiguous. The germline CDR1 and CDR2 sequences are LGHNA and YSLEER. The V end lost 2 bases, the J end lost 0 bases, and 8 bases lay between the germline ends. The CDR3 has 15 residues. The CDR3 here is CASSQRSGSYNEQFF. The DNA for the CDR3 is TGCGCCAGCAGCCAAAGGTCAGGCTCCTACAATGAGCAGTTCTTC.

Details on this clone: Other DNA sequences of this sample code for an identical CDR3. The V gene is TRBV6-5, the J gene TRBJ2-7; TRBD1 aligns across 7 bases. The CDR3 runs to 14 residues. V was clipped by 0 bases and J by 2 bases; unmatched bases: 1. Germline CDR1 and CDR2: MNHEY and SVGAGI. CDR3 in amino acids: CASSYSGTAYEQYF. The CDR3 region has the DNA TGTGCCAGCAGTTACTCAGGGACAGCCTACGAGCAGTACTTC.

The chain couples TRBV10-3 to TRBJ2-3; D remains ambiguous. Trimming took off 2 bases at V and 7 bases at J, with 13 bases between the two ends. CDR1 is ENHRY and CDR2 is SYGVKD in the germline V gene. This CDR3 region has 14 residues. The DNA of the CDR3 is TGTGCCATCAGTGAGGGCGGTTCAGGTTATACGCAGTATTTT. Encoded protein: CAISEGGSGYTQYF.

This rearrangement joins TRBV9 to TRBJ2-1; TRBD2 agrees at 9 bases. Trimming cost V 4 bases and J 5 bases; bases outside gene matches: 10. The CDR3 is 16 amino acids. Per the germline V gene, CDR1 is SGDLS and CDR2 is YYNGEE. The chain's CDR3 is CASSPYRTSANNEQFF. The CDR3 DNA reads TGTGCCAGCAGCCCCTACCGGACTAGCGCCAACAATGAGCAGTTCTTC.